The clone carrying this T cell receptor (beta chain) has a handful of counts. This record belongs to a study of cytotoxic CD8 clonotypes in ibrutinib-treated CLL. The repertoire was sequenced with immunoSEQ multiplex PCR; TCRdb's copy has only in-frame clones and lacks some. The sample holds 20,000 to 25,000 clones, approximately 69% seen once. Germline values: CDR1 MNHNS, CDR2 SASEGT. The germline V and J ends were trimmed by 3 bases and 3 bases, with 9 bases remaining between them. This CDR3 comprises 14 residues. This chain uses TRBV6-1 with TRBJ1-5, with a weak D call TRBD1 (5 bases). The specimen comprised PBMCs, sampled before ibrutinib treatment. The sequence came from a human donor with chronic lymphocytic leukemia. CDR3 amino acids: CASSEGGNNQPQHF. In DNA form, the CDR3 reads TGTGCCAGCAGTGAGGGGGGTAACAATCAGCCCCAGCATTTT.